Sequencing of this TCR beta chain was carried out in a study of tumor-infiltrating lymphocytes in primary liver carcinoma. Extraction of RNA together with DNA used about 17-30 mg of unsorted bulk tissue. Every tumor sample had over 75% viable tumor cells. TCR beta cDNA was prepared out of around 460 ng total RNA by means of a constant-region primer. Nested multiplex PCR, run for three rounds with slightly modified ARM-PCR, yielded TCR beta libraries. TCRdb called the multiplex PCR reads again in MiXCR, with one record for every CDR3 protein. The sample consists of tens of thousands of distinct CDR3 sequences, roughly 72% of them appearing once. Only one count was recorded for this clonotype. Germline is not matched at one junction end, which may reflect a read error. Sequences were obtained from liver tumor tissue from sampling region 1. Noted subset: tumor region T1, superior pole. This clonotype was obtained from a man aged 35 to 55 with primary liver carcinoma and hepatitis B virus infection.

The chain's CDR3 is CASSYSRERYF. Written as DNA, the CDR3 is TGTGCTAGCAGTTACTCGCGAGAGCGGTACTTC. The V gene is TRBV6-5, the J gene TRBJ2-7; D remains unclear. This CDR3 is 11 amino acids long. Germline V gene data show CDR1 as MNHEY and CDR2 as SVGAGI.